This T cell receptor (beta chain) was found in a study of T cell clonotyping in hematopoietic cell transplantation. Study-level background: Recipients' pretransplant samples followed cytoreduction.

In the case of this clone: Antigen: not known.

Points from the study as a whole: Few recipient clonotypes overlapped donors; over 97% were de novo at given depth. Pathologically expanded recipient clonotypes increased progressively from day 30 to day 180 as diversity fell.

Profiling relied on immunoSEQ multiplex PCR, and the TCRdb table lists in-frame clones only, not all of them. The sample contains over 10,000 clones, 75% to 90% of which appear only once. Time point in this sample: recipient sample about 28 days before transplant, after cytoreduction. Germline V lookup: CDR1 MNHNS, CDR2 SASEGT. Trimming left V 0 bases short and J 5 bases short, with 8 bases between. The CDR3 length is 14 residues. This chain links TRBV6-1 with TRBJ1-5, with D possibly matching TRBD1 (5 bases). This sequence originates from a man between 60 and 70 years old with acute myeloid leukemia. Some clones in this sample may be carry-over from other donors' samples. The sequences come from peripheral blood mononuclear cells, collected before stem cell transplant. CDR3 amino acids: CASSEAGGYQPQHF. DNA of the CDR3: TGTGCCAGCAGTGAAGCTGGGGGTTATCAGCCCCAGCATTTT.